The present entry profiles one TCR beta chain with its context. Its antigen is currently unknown. These data come from a study of metastatic and nonmetastatic thyroid tumors. Study overall: Blood and tumor or nodule tissue repertoires from malignant and benign thyroid patients were compared. Overall study results and limits: Across blood and tumor, TCR beta diversity in malignant thyroid tumors was reportedly significantly higher than in benign nodules.

In the original processing: Clinicopathological groups of papillary thyroid cancer showed CDR3 differences that were used to build a distant-metastasis classifier. TCRdb reassembled clones from the PCR reads with MiXCR. None of the V and J calls come from the authors' own analysis; TCRdb made them. The sample yields around 38,000 clones, roughly 31% seen once. Before thyroid surgery, none of the patients had received any treatment. Trimming took off 5 bases at V and 2 bases at J, with 9 bases between the two ends. This CDR3 comprises 14 residues. CDR1 SGHTA and CDR2 FQGNSA come from the germline V gene.

This TCR was sampled from a male donor with papillary thyroid cancer or a benign thyroid nodule (not recorded which). Some clones in this sample may be carry-over from other donors' samples. Specimen: blood. The genes are TRBV7-2 and TRBJ2-2; possibly TRBD2 for D (5 bases). The CDR3 loop is CASSPRANTGELFF. CDR3 bases: TGTGCCAGCAGCCCGAGGGCTAACACCGGGGAGCTGTTTTTT. The full variable domain, its missing parts supplied by reference TRBV7-2 and TRBJ2-2, is GAGVSQSPSNKVTEKGKDVELRCDPISGHTALYWYRQSLGQGLEFLIYFQGNSAPDKSGLPSDRFSAERTGGSVSTLTIQRTQQEDSAVYLCASSPRANTGELFFGEGSRLTVL.